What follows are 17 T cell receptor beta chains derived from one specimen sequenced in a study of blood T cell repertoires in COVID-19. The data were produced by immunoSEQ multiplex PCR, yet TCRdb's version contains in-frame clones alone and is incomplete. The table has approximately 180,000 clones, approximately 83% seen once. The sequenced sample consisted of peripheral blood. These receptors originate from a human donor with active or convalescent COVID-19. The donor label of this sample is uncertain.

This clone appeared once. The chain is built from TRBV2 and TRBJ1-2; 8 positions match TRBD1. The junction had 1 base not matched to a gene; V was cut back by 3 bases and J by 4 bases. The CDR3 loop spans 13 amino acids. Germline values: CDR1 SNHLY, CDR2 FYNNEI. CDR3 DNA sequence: TGTGCCAGCAGTGATGGGACAGGCTATGGCTACACCTTC. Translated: CASSDGTGYGYTF.

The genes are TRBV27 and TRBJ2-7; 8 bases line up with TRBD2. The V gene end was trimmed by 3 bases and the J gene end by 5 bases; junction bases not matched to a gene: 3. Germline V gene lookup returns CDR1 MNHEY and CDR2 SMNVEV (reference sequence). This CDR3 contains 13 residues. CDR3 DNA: TGTGCCAGCAGTTTTCGGACTAGCCACGAGCAGTACTTC. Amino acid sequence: CASSFRTSHEQYF.

In DNA form, the CDR3 reads TGTGCTAGTGGTCCTACTAGCGGGCTTGGTGAGCAGTTCTTC. It specifies CASGPTSGLGEQFF. V usage is TRBV12-5 and J usage is TRBJ2-1, with 9 bases that match TRBD2. V was pared by 5 bases and J by 9 bases, with 8 bases of the junction left unmatched. The CDR3 totals 14 residues. The V gene's germline CDR1 is LGHNT and CDR2 FRNRAP.

Here the CDR3 reads CASSLNRRQSNYGYTF. DNA of the CDR3: TGCGCCAGCAGCTTGAATCGACGACAGTCTAACTATGGCTACACCTTC. This chain joins TRBV5-1 and TRBJ1-2, with TRBD1 as a possible D gene (5 bases). The germline gives CDR1 SGHRS, CDR2 YFSETQ. The CDR3 extends over 16 amino acids. V was trimmed by 1 base and J by 0 bases, leaving 13 bases between them.

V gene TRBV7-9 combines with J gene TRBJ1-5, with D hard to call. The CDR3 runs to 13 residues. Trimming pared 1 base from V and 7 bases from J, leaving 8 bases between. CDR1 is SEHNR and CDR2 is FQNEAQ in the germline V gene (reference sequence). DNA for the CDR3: TGTGCCAGCAGCTTAGGGGCTATGCAGCCCCAGCATTTT. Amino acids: CASSLGAMQPQHF.

CDR3 nucleotides: TGCGCCAGCAGCTTTGGGTCCCGGGACAGGGTTGAAAAACTGTTTTTT. As protein: CASSFGSRDRVEKLFF. The chain has TRBV5-1 and TRBJ1-4; 9 bases match TRBD1. Germline loops: CDR1 SGHRS, CDR2 YFSETQ. This CDR3 is 16 amino acids long. V lost 2 bases, J lost 7 bases, and 9 bases stayed unmatched.

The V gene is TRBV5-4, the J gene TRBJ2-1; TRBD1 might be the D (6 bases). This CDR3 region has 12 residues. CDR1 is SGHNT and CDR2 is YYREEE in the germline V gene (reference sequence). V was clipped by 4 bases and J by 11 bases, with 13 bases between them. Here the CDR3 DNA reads TGTGCCAGCAGCGCAGACACAGGGAAGCAGTTCTTC. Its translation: CASSADTGKQFF.

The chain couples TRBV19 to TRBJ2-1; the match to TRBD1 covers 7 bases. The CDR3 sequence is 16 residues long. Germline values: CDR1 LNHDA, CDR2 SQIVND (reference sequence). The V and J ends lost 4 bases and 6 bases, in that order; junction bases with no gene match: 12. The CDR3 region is CASSTLTTGVFNEQFF. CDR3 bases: TGTGCCAGTAGTACACTAACTACAGGGGTATTCAATGAGCAGTTCTTC.

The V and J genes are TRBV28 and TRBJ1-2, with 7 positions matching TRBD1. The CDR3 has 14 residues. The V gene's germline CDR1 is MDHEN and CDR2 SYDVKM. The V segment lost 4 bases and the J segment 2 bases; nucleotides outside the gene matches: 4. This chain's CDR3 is CASSSRGRNYGYTF. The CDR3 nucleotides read TGTGCCAGCAGTTCAAGGGGGCGCAACTATGGCTACACCTTC.

CDR3 loop: CASSIRWGQGVSGYTF. The CDR3 DNA is TGTGCCAGTAGTATCCGATGGGGACAGGGGGTAAGCGGCTACACCTTC. This sequence joins TRBV19 and TRBJ1-2, with TRBD1 matching 11 bases. This CDR3 is built from 16 residues. Germline V lookup: CDR1 LNHDA, CDR2 SQIVND (reference sequence). The trim removed 3 bases at V and 8 bases at J, leaving 11 bases unmatched.

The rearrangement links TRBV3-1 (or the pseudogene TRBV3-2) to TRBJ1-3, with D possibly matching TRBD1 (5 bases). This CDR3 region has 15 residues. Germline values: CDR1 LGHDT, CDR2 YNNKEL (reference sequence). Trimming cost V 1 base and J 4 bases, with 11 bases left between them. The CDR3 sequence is CASSQGSDRGNTIYF. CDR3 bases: TGTGCCAGCAGCCAAGGGTCCGACAGAGGAAACACCATATATTTT.

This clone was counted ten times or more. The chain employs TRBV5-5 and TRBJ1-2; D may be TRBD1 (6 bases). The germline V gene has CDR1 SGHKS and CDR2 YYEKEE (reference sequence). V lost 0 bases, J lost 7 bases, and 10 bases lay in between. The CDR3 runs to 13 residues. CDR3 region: CASSLAQGSGYTF. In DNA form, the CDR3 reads TGTGCCAGCAGCTTGGCACAGGGCAGTGGCTACACCTTC. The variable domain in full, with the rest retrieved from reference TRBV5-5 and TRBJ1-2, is DAGVTQSPTHLIKTRGQQVTLRCSPISGHKSVSWYQQVLGQGPQFIFQYYEKEERGRGNFPDRFSARQFPNYSSELNVNALLLGDSALYLCASSLAQGSGYTFGSGTRLTVV.

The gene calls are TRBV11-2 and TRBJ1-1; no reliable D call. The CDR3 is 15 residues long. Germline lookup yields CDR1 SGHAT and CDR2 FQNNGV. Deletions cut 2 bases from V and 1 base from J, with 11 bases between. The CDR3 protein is CASSLSPSTNTEAFF. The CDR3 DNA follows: TGTGCCAGCAGCTTATCCCCGTCTACGAACACTGAAGCTTTCTTT.

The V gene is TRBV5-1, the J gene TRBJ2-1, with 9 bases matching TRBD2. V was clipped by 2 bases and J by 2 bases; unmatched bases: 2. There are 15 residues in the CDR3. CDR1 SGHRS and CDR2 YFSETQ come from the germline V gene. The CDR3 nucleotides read TGCGCCAGCAGCTTTTTAGCGGGAGCCTACAATGAGCAGTTCTTC. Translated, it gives CASSFLAGAYNEQFF.

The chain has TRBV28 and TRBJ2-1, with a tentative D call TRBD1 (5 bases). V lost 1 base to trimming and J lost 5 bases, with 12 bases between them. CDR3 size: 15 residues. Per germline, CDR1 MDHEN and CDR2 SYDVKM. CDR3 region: CASSLSLGADNEQFF. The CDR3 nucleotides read TGTGCCAGCAGTTTATCTCTAGGGGCGGACAATGAGCAGTTCTTC.

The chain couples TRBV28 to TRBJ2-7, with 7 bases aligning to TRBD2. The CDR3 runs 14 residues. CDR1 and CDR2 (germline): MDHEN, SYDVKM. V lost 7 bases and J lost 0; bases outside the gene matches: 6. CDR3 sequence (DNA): TGTGCCAGCATGCCCGGCGGGAGCTCCTACGAGCAGTACTTC. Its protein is CASMPGGSSYEQYF.

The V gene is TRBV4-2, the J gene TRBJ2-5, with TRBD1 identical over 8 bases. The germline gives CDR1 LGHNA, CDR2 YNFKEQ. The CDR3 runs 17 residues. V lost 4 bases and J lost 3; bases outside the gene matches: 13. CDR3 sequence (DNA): TGTGCCAGCAGCCGGTCCCAGGGAGGACAGGGTAAAGAGACCCAGTACTTC. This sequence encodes CASSRSQGGQGKETQYF.